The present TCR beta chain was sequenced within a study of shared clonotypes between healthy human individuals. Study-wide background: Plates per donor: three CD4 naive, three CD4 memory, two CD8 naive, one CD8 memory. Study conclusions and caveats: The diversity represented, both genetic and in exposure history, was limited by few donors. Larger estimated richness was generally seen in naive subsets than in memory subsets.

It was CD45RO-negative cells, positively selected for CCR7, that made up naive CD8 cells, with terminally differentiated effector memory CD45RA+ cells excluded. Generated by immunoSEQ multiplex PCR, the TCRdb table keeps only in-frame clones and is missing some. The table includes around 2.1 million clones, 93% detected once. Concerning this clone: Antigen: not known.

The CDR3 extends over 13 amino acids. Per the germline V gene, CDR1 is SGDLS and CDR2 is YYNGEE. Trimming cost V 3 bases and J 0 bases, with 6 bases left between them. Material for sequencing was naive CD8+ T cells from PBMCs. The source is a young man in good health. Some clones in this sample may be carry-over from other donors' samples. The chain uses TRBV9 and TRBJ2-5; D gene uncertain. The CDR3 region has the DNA TGTGCCAGCAGCGGGAAGTACCAAGAGACCCAGTACTTC. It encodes CASSGKYQETQYF.